The rows below give T cell receptor beta chains drawn from one sample of a study of T cells after yellow fever vaccination. A single record per CDR3 protein comes from TCRdb applying MiXCR to the 5' RACE reads. This sample has a few hundred thousand distinct CDR3 sequences, with 7% to 10% found just once. The starting material was PBMCs, obtained about 49 days after the first yellow fever vaccination. All receptors derive from a man in his late teens or twenties who received the YFV17D yellow fever vaccine. CDR3s include the opening cysteine and the closing phenylalanine or tryptophan. Each record gives: D gene, V gene, CDR3 length, J gene, clone size, CDR3 protein, CDR3 DNA. The D gene is left open where the match is weak. Rows may omit the clone size; those that give it use once, few, many or a size class.

.,TRBV5-4,14,TRBJ2-3,few,CASREDYQSDTQYF,TGTGCCAGCAGGGAGGACTACCAATCAGATACGCAGTATTTT
.,TRBV4-1,17,TRBJ1-1,.,CASSQDRGRRLNTEAFF,TGCGCCAGCAGCCAAGATAGAGGTCGCAGGTTGAACACTGAAGCTTTCTTT
.,TRBV4-3,13,TRBJ2-3,.,CASRKSPSNTQYF,TGCGCCAGCAGGAAAAGTCCCAGTAATACGCAGTATTTT
.,TRBV29-1,13,TRBJ2-2,.,CSVGTENTGELFF,TGCAGCGTTGGGACAGAGAACACCGGGGAGCTGTTTTTT
.,TRBV6-1,16,TRBJ1-2,few,CASSPPGGPAYYGYTF,TGTGCCAGCAGCCCTCCGGGGGGGCCGGCATACTATGGCTACACCTTC
TRBD1,TRBV2,14,TRBJ2-5,few,CASKWDSAQETQYF,TGTGCCAGCAAGTGGGACAGCGCCCAAGAGACCCAGTACTTC
TRBD2,TRBV20-1,15,TRBJ2-3,.,CSARVAGDLTDTQYF,TGCAGTGCTAGAGTAGCGGGGGACCTCACAGATACGCAGTATTTT
TRBD2,TRBV7-9,15,TRBJ2-3,few,CASTASGGFTDTQYF,TGTGCCAGCACCGCTAGCGGGGGGTTCACAGATACGCAGTATTTT
.,TRBV6-2/TRBV6-3,16,TRBJ1-4,few,CASSYSERDANEKLFF,TGTGCCAGCAGTTACTCGGAACGGGACGCTAATGAAAAACTGTTTTTT
TRBD2,TRBV5-4,16,TRBJ2-3,few,CASSLELAGGADTQYF,TGTGCCAGCAGCTTGGAACTAGCGGGGGGGGCAGATACGCAGTATTTT
.,TRBV20-1,13,TRBJ2-3,.,CSSLLNSIDTQYF,TGCAGTTCCCTACTAAATTCGATAGATACGCAGTATTTT
.,TRBV10-3,13,TRBJ2-5,many,CAISEEGMETQYF,TGTGCCATCAGTGAGGAAGGGATGGAGACCCAGTACTTC
.,TRBV10-3,15,TRBJ2-3,few,CAISLVRGGTDTQYF,TGTGCCATCAGCCTAGTGAGGGGAGGCACAGATACGCAGTATTTT
TRBD1,TRBV27,15,TRBJ2-3,few,CASRTTGGFPRGQYF,TGTGCCAGCAGAACTACAGGGGGCTTCCCTCGGGGGCAGTATTTT
TRBD1,TRBV5-6,15,TRBJ2-7,.,CASSITPGTVHEQYF,TGTGCCAGCAGCATTACCCCCGGGACAGTGCACGAGCAGTACTTC
TRBD2,TRBV20-1,16,TRBJ2-5,few,CSARDPLAGAKETQYF,TGCAGTGCTAGAGATCCCCTAGCGGGGGCAAAAGAGACCCAGTACTTC
TRBD2,TRBV12-3/TRBV12-4,14,TRBJ2-1,.,CASSKAGSPNEQFF,TGTGCCAGCTCTAAAGCGGGGTCCCCCAATGAGCAGTTCTTC
.,TRBV28,14,TRBJ1-5,few,CASSRQYSNQPQHF,TGTGCCAGCAGTAGGCAATATAGCAATCAGCCCCAGCATTTT
.,TRBV4-3,17,TRBJ1-3,few,CASSRNWVLPAGNTIYF,TGCGCCAGCAGCCGGAATTGGGTTTTGCCGGCTGGAAACACCATATATTTT
.,TRBV28,12,TRBJ2-7,.,CASRGLFYEQYF,TGTGCCAGCAGGGGGCTGTTCTACGAGCAGTACTTC
TRBD1,TRBV7-9,15,TRBJ1-6,.,CASSLDRRNNSPLHF,TGTGCCAGCAGCTTGGACAGGCGTAATAATTCACCCCTCCACTTT
.,TRBV5-3,15,TRBJ2-2,few,CARSSHRPNTGELFF,TGTGCCAGAAGCTCCCATCGACCGAACACCGGGGAGCTGTTTTTT
TRBD1,TRBV12-3/TRBV12-4,17,TRBJ1-4,few,CASSSGTGGPNKEKLFF,TGTGCCAGCAGTTCCGGGACAGGAGGACCGAATAAGGAAAAACTGTTTTTT
.,TRBV6-2/TRBV6-3,14,TRBJ1-5,.,CASSYSAGNQPQHF,TGTGCCAGCAGTTACTCGGCAGGCAATCAGCCCCAGCATTTT
.,TRBV4-3,15,TRBJ2-3,few,CASSPQSAGPDTQYF,TGCGCCAGCAGCCCCCAATCGGCGGGGCCAGATACGCAGTATTTT
.,TRBV7-2,14,TRBJ2-3,.,CASSKNRPADTQYF,TGTGCCAGCAGCAAGAACCGGCCGGCAGATACGCAGTATTTT
.,TRBV19,11,TRBJ1-5,.,CASSWVGAQHF,TGTGCCAGTAGTTGGGTCGGAGCCCAGCATTTT
TRBD2,TRBV29-1,15,TRBJ2-1,few,CSAAGSGGAEVEQFF,TGCAGCGCGGCAGGTAGCGGGGGGGCCGAGGTTGAGCAGTTCTTC
.,TRBV9,15,TRBJ1-1,few,CASSVGPGTGTEAFF,TGTGCCAGCAGCGTAGGACCGGGGACGGGGACTGAAGCTTTCTTT
TRBD1,TRBV5-1,15,TRBJ2-3,many,CASRATGGGADTQYF,TGCGCCAGCAGGGCGACAGGGGGTGGCGCAGATACGCAGTATTTT
TRBD1,TRBV28,15,TRBJ1-2,.,CASRLRDRGLYGYTF,TGTGCCAGCAGGCTCCGGGACAGGGGGCTGTATGGCTACACCTTC
.,TRBV29-1,13,TRBJ1-5,few,CSAIPHPNQPQHF,TGCAGCGCCATACCACATCCAAATCAGCCCCAGCATTTT
.,TRBV12-3/TRBV12-4,13,TRBJ1-1,few,CASRWGAGTEAFF,TGTGCCAGCAGATGGGGGGCAGGGACTGAAGCTTTCTTT
TRBD1,TRBV7-2,17,TRBJ2-1,few,CASSSLGQGSSYNEQFF,TGTGCCAGCAGCTCCCTGGGACAGGGGAGCTCCTACAATGAGCAGTTCTTC
.,TRBV18,14,TRBJ1-6,.,CASSPLLGPSPLHF,TGTGCCAGCTCACCCCTCCTTGGGCCCTCACCCCTCCACTTT
.,TRBV12-5,11,TRBJ1-2,.,CASGLVQDRTF,TGTGCTAGTGGTTTGGTACAGGACAGAACCTTC
.,TRBV7-8,15,TRBJ2-3,few,CASSQPGALTDTQYF,TGTGCCAGCAGCCAACCAGGGGCGCTAACAGATACGCAGTATTTT
.,TRBV5-1,12,TRBJ2-1,.,CASSGRGHEQFF,TGCGCCAGCAGCGGTAGGGGCCATGAGCAGTTCTTC
TRBD1,TRBV20-1,13,TRBJ2-2,.,CSATDRGPGELFF,TGCAGTGCTACCGACAGGGGACCCGGGGAGCTGTTTTTT
TRBD1,TRBV18,16,TRBJ2-1,few,CASSSRPGQGYNEQFF,TGTGCCAGCTCATCTCGACCGGGACAGGGTTACAATGAGCAGTTCTTC
.,TRBV7-2,16,TRBJ2-1,.,CASSLWTQGGYNEQFF,TGTGCCAGCAGCTTATGGACCCAAGGAGGCTACAATGAGCAGTTCTTC
.,TRBV18,18,TRBJ2-5,many,CASSSSHPPAEYQETQYF,TGTGCCAGCTCATCGTCCCACCCCCCAGCAGAGTACCAAGAGACCCAGTACTTC
TRBD1,TRBV12-3/TRBV12-4,17,TRBJ2-4,few,CASSLRFLGQGVDIQYF,TGTGCCAGCAGTTTACGGTTCCTGGGTCAGGGGGTAGACATTCAGTACTTC
.,TRBV19,15,TRBJ2-3,few,CASSRGTISTDTQYF,TGTGCCAGTAGTCGGGGGACGATTAGCACAGATACGCAGTATTTT
.,TRBV21-1,15,TRBJ2-2,.,CASTSGLRNTGELFF,TGTGCCAGCACCTCGGGTTTAAGGAACACCGGGGAGCTGTTTTTT
.,TRBV2,17,TRBJ1-6,few,CASSGGGRGSYNSPLHF,TGTGCCAGCAGTGGGGGGGGCAGGGGCTCCTATAATTCACCCCTCCACTTT